Listed below are T cell receptor beta chains from one sample, sequenced in a study of radiation and T cells in renal cell carcinoma. TCRdb's table, derived via immunoSEQ multiplex PCR, lists solely in-frame clones and lacks some. The table lists approximately 150,000 clones, roughly nine tenths of them singletons, with 3.5% to 5% in the top ten. The sequenced sample was blood, obtained from a patient whose treatment included radiotherapy and nephrectomy. The receptor set was obtained from a woman between 65 and 79 years old with renal cell carcinoma. Each CDR3 is given with its conserved first and last residue. The D gene is left open where the match is weak. Expanded clones get a size class; other rows say once, few or many, or leave the size out.

v_gene	j_gene	abundance	d_gene	CDR3aa	CDR3nt
TRBV5-1	TRBJ2-2	-	TRBD2	CASSTTREGGELFF	TGCGCCAGCAGCACGACCCGGGAGGGCGGGGAGCTGTTTTTT
TRBV5-1	TRBJ1-3	-	TRBD1	CASSTDPGQGRNTIYF	TGCGCCAGCAGTACGGATCCGGGACAGGGGCGAAACACCATATATTTT
TRBV27	TRBJ1-1	-	TRBD1	CASSSRTGLYTEAFF	TGTGCCAGCAGTTCCCGGACAGGACTATACACTGAAGCTTTCTTT
TRBV5-1	TRBJ2-3	-	-	CASSTRGGTDTQYF	TGCGCCAGCAGCACCAGGGGGGGCACAGATACGCAGTATTTT
TRBV6-5	TRBJ2-3	once	-	CASSYEKGSTDTQYF	TGTGCCAGCAGTTACGAAAAAGGGAGCACAGATACGCAGTATTTT
TRBV6-5	TRBJ2-3	-	-	CASSPTYTDTQYF	TGTGCCAGCAGTCCGACATACACAGATACGCAGTATTTT
TRBV14	TRBJ1-3	-	TRBD1	CASSQDFLRGRKGNTIYF	TGTGCCAGCAGCCAAGATTTCCTCAGGGGGCGGAAGGGAAACACCATATATTTT
TRBV7-3	TRBJ2-2	once	TRBD1	CASSPARTGTNTGELFF	TGTGCCAGCAGCCCCGCGAGGACAGGGACGAACACCGGGGAGCTGTTTTTT
TRBV6-5	TRBJ1-1	-	TRBD1	CASRDRGLTEAFF	TGTGCCAGCAGAGACAGGGGTCTCACTGAAGCTTTCTTT
TRBV5-1	TRBJ1-3	-	TRBD1	CASSLRQGPMPGNTIYF	TGCGCCAGCAGCTTGAGACAGGGGCCGATGCCTGGAAACACCATATATTTT
TRBV29-1	TRBJ1-3	-	-	CSVALHPGAVGNTIYF	TGCAGCGTTGCCCTACACCCGGGGGCGGTCGGAAACACCATATATTTT
TRBV5-1	TRBJ1-2	-	-	CASSQGHTTIGYTF	TGCGCCAGCAGCCAGGGACACACTACCATTGGCTACACCTTC
TRBV7-2	TRBJ1-5	-	TRBD1	CASSSSGQGVQPQHF	TGTGCCAGCAGCTCTTCCGGACAGGGGGTTCAGCCCCAGCATTTT
TRBV4-1	TRBJ2-5	-	-	CASSHPDRNLETQYF	TGCGCCAGCAGCCATCCTGACAGAAACCTAGAGACCCAGTACTTC
TRBV4-3	TRBJ1-1	once	-	CASSQDMRVPNTEAFF	TGCGCCAGCAGCCAAGATATGAGGGTCCCTAACACTGAAGCTTTCTTT
TRBV5-1	TRBJ2-1	-	TRBD2	CASSLVLAGDNEQFF	TGCGCCAGCAGCTTGGTTCTAGCGGGGGACAATGAGCAGTTCTTC
TRBV19	TRBJ2-3	-	TRBD1	CASSTKTGASTDTQYF	TGTGCCAGTAGTACAAAAACAGGGGCTAGCACAGATACGCAGTATTTT
TRBV27	TRBJ2-7	-	TRBD1	CASSLRTGHYEQYF	TGTGCCAGCAGTTTGCGGACAGGGCACTACGAGCAGTACTTC
TRBV5-5	TRBJ2-7	-	TRBD1	CASSFVGQGAYEQYF	TGTGCCAGCAGCTTTGTTGGACAGGGGGCCTACGAGCAGTACTTC
TRBV7-2	TRBJ1-5	-	-	CASSTRSNQPQHF	TGTGCCAGCAGTACGCGTAGCAATCAGCCCCAGCATTTT
TRBV5-1	TRBJ1-1	-	-	CASKDVTEAFF	TGCGCCAGCAAGGATGTCACTGAAGCTTTCTTT
TRBV6-4	TRBJ2-3	-	TRBD2	CASSEAGGTDTQYF	TGTGCCAGCAGTGAAGCGGGGGGAACAGATACGCAGTATTTT
TRBV6-6	TRBJ2-5	few	-	CASSYVALSQQETQYF	TGTGCCAGCAGTTACGTTGCGCTCTCGCAACAAGAGACCCAGTACTTC
TRBV6-5	TRBJ1-1	-	-	CASSYERNTEAFF	TGTGCCAGCAGTTACGAAAGGAACACTGAAGCTTTCTTT
TRBV5-1	TRBJ1-2	-	-	CASSLGWRGNPYGYTF	TGCGCCAGCAGCTTGGGTTGGAGGGGAAATCCCTATGGCTACACCTTC
TRBV15	TRBJ1-5	-	-	CATSRDKGPNQPQHF	TGTGCCACCAGCAGAGATAAAGGGCCCAATCAGCCCCAGCATTTT
TRBV9	TRBJ2-1	once	TRBD2	CASSAGLAGPSPYNEQFF	TGTGCCAGCAGCGCGGGACTAGCGGGACCCTCTCCCTACAATGAGCAGTTCTTC
TRBV9	TRBJ1-2	-	-	CASSVATGEGGYTF	TGTGCCAGCAGCGTAGCTACCGGGGAGGGTGGCTACACCTTC
TRBV6-5	TRBJ1-1	-	-	CASSRGNTEAFF	TGTGCCAGCAGCAGGGGGAACACTGAAGCTTTCTTT
TRBV6-1	TRBJ2-5	-	TRBD2	CASTRLAGDRETQYF	TGTGCCAGCACACGACTAGCGGGGGATCGGGAGACCCAGTACTTC
TRBV4-1	TRBJ2-2	-	TRBD2	CASSRTSGNTGELFF	TGCGCCAGCAGCCGGACTAGCGGGAACACCGGGGAGCTGTTTTTT
TRBV9	TRBJ1-1	-	TRBD1	CASSWGQGNPNTEAFF	TGTGCCAGCAGCTGGGGACAGGGCAATCCGAACACTGAAGCTTTCTTT
TRBV4-3	TRBJ2-7	once	TRBD2	CASSQLGTSGGAFYEQYF	TGCGCCAGCAGCCAACTCGGGACTAGCGGGGGGGCCTTCTACGAGCAGTACTTC